The 2 T cell receptor beta chains below all came from one sample that was sequenced in a study of cytomegalovirus exposure and HLA in healthy donors. PCR amplification relied on 60 Vbeta primers (plus 13 Jbeta primers). Data came from immunoSEQ multiplex PCR; TCRdb stores just in-frame clones and leaves some out. Here the sample spans 170,000 or so clones, around 80% being singletons. Sequencing used PBMCs. The receptors were gathered from a woman between 45 and 60 years old in good health and CMV-seropositive.

V gene TRBV6-1 combines with J gene TRBJ2-3, with unresolved D. Looked up from germline, CDR1 is MNHNS and CDR2 is SASEGT. The germline V and J ends were trimmed by 8 bases and 1 base, with 16 bases remaining between them. This CDR3 region has 15 residues. In nucleotides, the CDR3 is TGTGCCAGCCTTCAAACTCATATAGGCACAGATACGCAGTATTTT. The encoded protein is CASLQTHIGTDTQYF.

The chain's CDR3 is CATSRDYGGAPPYGANVLTF. In DNA, the CDR3 is TGTGCCACCAGCAGAGATTATGGAGGGGCCCCACCATACGGGGCCAACGTCCTGACTTTC. This sequence joins TRBV15 and TRBJ2-6, with D possibly being TRBD2 (6 bases). Germline CDR1 and CDR2: LNHNV and YYDKDF (reference sequence). The V gene lost 0 bases and the J gene lost 4 bases, with 22 bases spanning the gap. The CDR3 totals 20 residues.